This TCR beta chain was recorded in a study of blood T cell repertoires in COVID-19. This CDR3 has 15 residues. Germline V lookup: CDR1 SGHVS, CDR2 FNYEAQ. The trim removed 6 bases at V and 3 bases at J, leaving 7 bases unmatched. Assay used: immunoSEQ multiplex PCR; TCRdb lists only in-frame clones, some missing. The repertoire holds 360,000 or so clones, with more than 75% as singletons. The material sequenced was PBMCs or T cells enriched from blood (not recorded which). The source of this sequence is a woman aged 30 to 39 who had recovered from COVID-19. This chain connects TRBV7-6 to TRBJ1-4; 7 bases are a match to TRBD1. Here the CDR3 DNA reads TGTGCCAGCAGGACAGGGACTGGCGCTAATGAAAAACTGTTTTTT. Translated: CASRTGTGANEKLFF.